This is a list of T cell receptor beta chains from one sample in a study of blood T cell repertoires in COVID-19. Clones were read by immunoSEQ multiplex PCR, and TCRdb kept only the in-frame ones, dropping some. Of about 260,000 clones in the sample, over 75% are singletons; the top ten hold roughly 14%. Material for sequencing was peripheral blood. These TCRs come from a human donor in a cohort sampled during active COVID-19. CDR3s include the opening cysteine and the closing phenylalanine or tryptophan. The D gene is left open where the match is weak. The size field is filled for only some rows; it gives once, few, many or a size class.

CDR3: CASSPPTLDTQYF
DNA: TGTGCCAGCTCACCACCGACTCTAGATACGCAGTATTTT
J: TRBJ2-3
D: .
V: TRBV18
size: .

CDR3: CASSLMQGANEKLFF
DNA: TGTGCCAGCAGCTTAATGCAGGGGGCTAATGAAAAACTGTTTTTT
J: TRBJ1-4
D: TRBD1
V: TRBV7-9
size: .

CDR3: CASSQETNGEQFF
DNA: TGTGCCAGCAGCCAAGAGACTAATGGTGAGCAGTTCTTC
J: TRBJ2-1
D: .
V: TRBV4-2
size: .

CDR3: CASSLVGTGDGYTF
DNA: TGTGCCAGCAGCTTAGTTGGGACAGGGGATGGCTACACCTTC
J: TRBJ1-2
D: TRBD1
V: TRBV7-2
size: .

CDR3: CASSMIRGPGELFF
DNA: TGTGCCAGCAGCATGATCAGGGGGCCCGGGGAGCTGTTTTTT
J: TRBJ2-2
D: TRBD1
V: TRBV5-8
size: .

CDR3: CASSVTRGSGNTIYF
DNA: TGTGCCAGCAGCGTTACCAGGGGTTCTGGAAACACCATATATTTT
J: TRBJ1-3
D: .
V: TRBV7-2
size: few

CDR3: CASSQEAGGPGELFF
DNA: TGTGCCAGCAGCCAAGAAGCGGGAGGTCCCGGGGAGCTGTTTTTT
J: TRBJ2-2
D: TRBD2
V: TRBV4-2
size: .

CDR3: CASSVDRWGGGEQFF
DNA: TGTGCCAGCAGCGTAGATCGGTGGGGCGGAGGGGAGCAGTTCTTC
J: TRBJ2-1
D: .
V: TRBV9
size: .

CDR3: CASSYEAEAFF
DNA: TGTGCCAGCAGTTACGAGGCTGAAGCTTTCTTT
J: TRBJ1-1
D: .
V: TRBV6-6
size: .

CDR3: CASSSREMQYF
DNA: TGTGCCAGCAGCTCAAGGGAGATGCAGTACTTC
J: TRBJ2-7
D: .
V: TRBV2
size: .